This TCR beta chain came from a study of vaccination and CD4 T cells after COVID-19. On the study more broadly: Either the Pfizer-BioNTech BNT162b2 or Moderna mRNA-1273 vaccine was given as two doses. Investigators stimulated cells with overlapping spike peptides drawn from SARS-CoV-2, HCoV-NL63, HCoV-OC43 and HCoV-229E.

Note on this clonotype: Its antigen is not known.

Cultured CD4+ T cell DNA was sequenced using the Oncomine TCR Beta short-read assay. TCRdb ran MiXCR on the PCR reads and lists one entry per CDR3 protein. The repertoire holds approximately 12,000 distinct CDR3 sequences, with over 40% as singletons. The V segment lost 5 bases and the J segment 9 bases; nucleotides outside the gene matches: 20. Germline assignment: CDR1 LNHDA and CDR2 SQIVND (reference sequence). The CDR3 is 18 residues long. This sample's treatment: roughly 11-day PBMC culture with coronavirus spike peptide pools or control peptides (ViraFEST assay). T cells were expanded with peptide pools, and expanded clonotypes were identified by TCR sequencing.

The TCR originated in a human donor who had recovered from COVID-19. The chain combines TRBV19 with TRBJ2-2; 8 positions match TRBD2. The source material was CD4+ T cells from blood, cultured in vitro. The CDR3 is CASSRSPTTAGGRRELFF. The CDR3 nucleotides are TGTGCCAGTAGTCGCTCCCCTACCACGGCGGGAGGCCGGAGGGAGCTGTTTTTT. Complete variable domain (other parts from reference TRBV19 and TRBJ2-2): DGGITQSPKYLFRKEGQNVTLSCEQNLNHDAMYWYRQDPGQGLRLIYYSQIVNDFQKGDIAEGYSVSREKKESFPLTVTSAQKNPTAFYLCASSRSPTTAGGRRELFFGEGSRLTVL.